This T cell receptor beta chain was found in a study of neurological immune-mediated disorders. Time point indicated: longitudinal time-point 1 (baseline). Unsorted libraries were prepared from 2 million PBMCs that had been stored at -80 C. The cDNA was synthesized by 5'RACE incorporating 10-nucleotide random UMIs. TCRdb recomputed calls from the 5' RACE reads with MiXCR, one row per CDR3 protein. The sample records tens of thousands of distinct CDR3 sequences, approximately 14% being singletons. Trimming pared 5 bases from V and 0 bases from J, leaving 17 bases between. There are 17 residues in the CDR3. The germline CDR1 and CDR2 sequences are MNHEY and SVGEGT.

The sequenced sample consisted of PBMCs. The gene calls are TRBV6-2 or TRBV6-3 and TRBJ2-1; D possibly corresponds to TRBD1 (6 bases). This clonotype was sampled from a female donor with HTLV-1-associated myelopathy (HAM/TSP). DNA for the CDR3: TGTGCCAGCAGTCACCGAGGGACACCTTCCTCCTACAATGAGCAGTTCTTC. Translated: CASSHRGTPSSYNEQFF.